The clone carrying this T cell receptor (beta chain) appeared once. The data derive from a study of Ad26.COV2.S vaccination and SARS-CoV-2 variants. For the study at large: Once, or twice with 56 days between doses, Ad26.COV2.S was given intramuscularly.

The table came from immunoSEQ multiplex PCR; TCRdb's copy has only in-frame clones and leaves some out. There are 300,000 to 500,000 clones in the sample; less than 90% occur only once, and roughly 3% lies in the top ten. This CDR3 is 14 amino acids long. V was trimmed by 8 bases and J by 7 bases, leaving 17 bases between them. Germline CDR1 is KGHSH and CDR2 is LQKENI. The treatment was: some 19 received Ad26.COV2.S at low or high dose, single or two shots; roughly five received placebo; per-sample allocation not given. Samples were taken on day 63 after the first vaccine or placebo injection. This TCR was recovered from a person between 18 and 60 years old who received the Ad26.COV2.S COVID-19 vaccine or a placebo. Source: peripheral blood, taken in a trial of Ad26.COV2.S vaccine versus placebo. This chain uses TRBV18 with TRBJ1-4; TRBD1 might be the D (5 bases). Here the CDR3 DNA reads TGTGCCAGCAATTCTGGGGCGAGTGGTGAAAAACTGTTTTTT. Its protein product is CASNSGASGEKLFF.